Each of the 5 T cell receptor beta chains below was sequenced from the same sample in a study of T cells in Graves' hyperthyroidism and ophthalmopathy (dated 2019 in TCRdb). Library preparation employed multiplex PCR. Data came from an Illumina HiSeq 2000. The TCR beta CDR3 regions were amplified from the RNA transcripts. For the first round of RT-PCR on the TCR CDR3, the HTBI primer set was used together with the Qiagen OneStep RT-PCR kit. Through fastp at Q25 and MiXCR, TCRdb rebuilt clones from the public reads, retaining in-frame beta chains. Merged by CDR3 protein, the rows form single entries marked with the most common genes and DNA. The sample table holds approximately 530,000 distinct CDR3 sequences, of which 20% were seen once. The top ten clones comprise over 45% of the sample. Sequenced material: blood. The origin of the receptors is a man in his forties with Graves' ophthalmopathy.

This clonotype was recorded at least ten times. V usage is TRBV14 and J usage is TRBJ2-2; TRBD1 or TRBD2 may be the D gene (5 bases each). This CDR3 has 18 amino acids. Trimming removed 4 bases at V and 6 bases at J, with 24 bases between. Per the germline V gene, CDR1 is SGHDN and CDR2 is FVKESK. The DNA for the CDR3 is TGTGCCAGCAGCCGAAGGGGCTTGACAGCACTTAGCGCCGGGGAGCTGTTTTTT. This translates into CASSRRGLTALSAGELFF.

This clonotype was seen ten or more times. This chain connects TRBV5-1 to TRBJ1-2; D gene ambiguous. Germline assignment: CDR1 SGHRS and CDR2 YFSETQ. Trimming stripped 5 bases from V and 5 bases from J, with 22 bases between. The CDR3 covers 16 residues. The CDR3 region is CASSERVLRAAYGYTF. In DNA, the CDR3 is TGCGCCAGCAGTGAGCGGGTATTGCGGGCCGCTTATGGCTACACCTTC.

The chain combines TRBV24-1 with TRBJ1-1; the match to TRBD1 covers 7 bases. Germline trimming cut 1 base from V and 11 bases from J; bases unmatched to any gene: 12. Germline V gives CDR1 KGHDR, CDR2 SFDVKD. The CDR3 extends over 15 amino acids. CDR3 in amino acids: CATSDLKGGGGDAFF. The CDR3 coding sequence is TGTGCCACCAGTGATTTAAAGGGAGGGGGCGGGGACGCTTTCTTT.

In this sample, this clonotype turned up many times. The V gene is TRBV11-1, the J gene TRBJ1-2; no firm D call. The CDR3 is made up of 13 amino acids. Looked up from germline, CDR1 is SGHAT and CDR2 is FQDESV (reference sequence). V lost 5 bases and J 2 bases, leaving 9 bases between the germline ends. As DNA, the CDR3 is TGTGCCAGCAGCCTTATCGTAAACTATGGCTACACCTTC. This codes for CASSLIVNYGYTF.

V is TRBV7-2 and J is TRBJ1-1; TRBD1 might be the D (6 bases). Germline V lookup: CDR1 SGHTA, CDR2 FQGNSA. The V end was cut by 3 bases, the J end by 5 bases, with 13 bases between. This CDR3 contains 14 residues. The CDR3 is CASSFTGTPTEAFF. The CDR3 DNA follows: TGTGCCAGCAGCTTCACCGGGACACCGACTGAAGCTTTCTTT.